The text below deals with one TCR beta chain. These data originate in a study of PD-1 and CTLA-4 blockade in melanoma. Libraries were prepared by immunoSEQ multiplex PCR; TCRdb keeps only in-frame clonotypes and omits some of them. Here the sample spans roughly 21,000 clones, about 91% being singletons. Trimming took 0 bases from V and 2 from J, leaving 6 bases between them. The CDR3 loop spans 14 amino acids. CDR1 and CDR2 from the germline V gene are SGHNT and YYREEE (reference sequence). The sequence derives from a human donor with melanoma. Sequences were derived from CD8+ T cells from peripheral blood, sampled before anti-PD-1 treatment. The rearrangement joins TRBV5-4 to TRBJ1-3; TRBD1 is a possible D gene (5 bases). The CDR3: CASSLETAGNTIYF. CDR3 nucleotide sequence: TGTGCCAGCAGCTTGGAGACAGCTGGAAACACCATATATTTT. Combining the CDR3 with reference TRBV5-4 and TRBJ1-3 gives the whole variable domain ETGVTQSPTHLIKTRGQQVTLRCSSQSGHNTVSWYQQALGQGPQFIFQYYREEENGRGNFPPRFSGLQFPNYSSELNVNALELDDSALYLCASSLETAGNTIYFGEGSWLTVV.